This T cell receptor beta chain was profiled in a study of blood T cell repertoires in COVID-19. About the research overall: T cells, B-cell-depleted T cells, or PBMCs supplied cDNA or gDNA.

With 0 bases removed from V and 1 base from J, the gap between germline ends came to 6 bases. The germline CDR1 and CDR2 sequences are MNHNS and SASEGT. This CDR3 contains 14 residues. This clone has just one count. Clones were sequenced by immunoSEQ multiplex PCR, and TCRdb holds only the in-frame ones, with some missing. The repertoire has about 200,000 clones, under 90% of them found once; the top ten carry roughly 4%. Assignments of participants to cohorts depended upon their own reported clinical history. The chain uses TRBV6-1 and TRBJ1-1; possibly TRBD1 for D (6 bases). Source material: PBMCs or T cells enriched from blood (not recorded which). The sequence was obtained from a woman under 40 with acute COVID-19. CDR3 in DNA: TGTGCCAGCAGTGAAGCCAGGGGGAACACTGAAGCTTTCTTT. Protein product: CASSEARGNTEAFF.